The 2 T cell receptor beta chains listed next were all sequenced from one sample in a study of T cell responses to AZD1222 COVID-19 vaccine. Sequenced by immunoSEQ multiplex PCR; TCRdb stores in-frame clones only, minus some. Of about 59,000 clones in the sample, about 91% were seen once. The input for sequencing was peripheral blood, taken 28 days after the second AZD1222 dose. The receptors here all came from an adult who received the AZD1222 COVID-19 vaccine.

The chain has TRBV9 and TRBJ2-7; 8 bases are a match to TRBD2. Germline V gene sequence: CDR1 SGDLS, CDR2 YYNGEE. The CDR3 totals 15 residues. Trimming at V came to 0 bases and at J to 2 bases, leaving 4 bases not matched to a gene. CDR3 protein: CASSVDLGRAYEQYF. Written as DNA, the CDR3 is TGTGCCAGCAGCGTAGACCTCGGGAGGGCCTACGAGCAGTACTTC.

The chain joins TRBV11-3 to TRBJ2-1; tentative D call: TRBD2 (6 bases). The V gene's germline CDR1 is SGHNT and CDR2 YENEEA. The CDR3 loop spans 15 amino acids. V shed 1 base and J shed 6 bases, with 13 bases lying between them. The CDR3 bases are TGTGCCAGCAGCTTAGGGGCAATCGGGGGCAATGAGCAGTTCTTC. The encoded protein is CASSLGAIGGNEQFF.